The sample holds one count of the clone carrying this T cell receptor (beta chain). This sample is part of a study of blood T cell repertoires in COVID-19. The germline CDR1 and CDR2 sequences are SGHAT and FQNNGV. There are 13 residues in the CDR3. The V end lost 5 bases, the J end lost 0 bases, and 7 bases lay between the germline ends. Some clones are missing from TCRdb's copy, which holds only in-frame ones; the method was immunoSEQ multiplex PCR. The sample lists 150,000 to 200,000 clones, around 72% occurring once. This TCR derives from a woman aged 80 or over with acute or convalescent COVID-19. Sequenced sample: peripheral blood. The chain employs TRBV11-2 and TRBJ1-2; D is perhaps TRBD1 (6 bases). The CDR3 reads CASSHRANYGYTF. CDR3 coding DNA: TGTGCCAGCAGCCACAGGGCTAACTATGGCTACACCTTC.